This T cell receptor (beta chain) derives from a study of cytomegalovirus exposure and HLA in healthy donors. Study summary: One earlier analysis, a look at some 180 million T cells, found some 110 million unique TCR beta sequences. General study points: Generally TCR sequences proved uncommon, though certain public TCRs appeared in numerous donors. Immune exposure was documented only through CMV serostatus.

For this clone: Its antigen is still unknown.

PCR was performed using 60 Vbeta and 13 Jbeta primers. Generated by immunoSEQ multiplex PCR, the TCRdb table keeps only in-frame clones and is missing some. The sample carries about 150,000 clones, 73% recorded once. CDR3 size: 15 residues. Trimming shortened V by 1 base and J by 3 bases, and 9 bases separated the two germline ends. CDR1 is SEHNR and CDR2 is FQNEAQ in the germline V gene (reference sequence). The receptor comes from a woman aged 18-29 years in good health and CMV-seronegative. This chain connects TRBV7-9 to TRBJ2-2; the D gene is possibly TRBD2 (5 bases). The material sequenced was PBMCs. The CDR3 coding sequence is TGTGCCAGCAGCTTAGGGGAGACTCACACCGGGGAGCTGTTTTTT. Translation: CASSLGETHTGELFF.